The 20 T cell receptor beta chains below come from one sample, sequenced in a study of blood T cell repertoires in COVID-19. The protocol was immunoSEQ multiplex PCR, while the TCRdb copy is restricted to in-frame clones and leaves out a portion. In the table there are 200,000 to 250,000 clones, roughly 88% of which are singletons. Input material: PBMCs or T cells enriched from blood (not recorded which). All receptors come from a woman aged 25-40 years who had been exposed to COVID-19.

This clone was detected once. V and J are TRBV5-4 and TRBJ2-7; D possibly corresponds to TRBD1 (6 bases). The CDR3 runs 14 residues. Per the germline V gene, CDR1 is SGHNT and CDR2 is YYREEE (reference sequence). Trimming took off 4 bases at V and 2 bases at J, with 13 bases between the two ends. The CDR3: CASSRTGTPYEQYF. The CDR3, as DNA: TGTGCCAGCAGCCGAACAGGGACACCCTACGAGCAGTACTTC.

This chain joins TRBV2 and TRBJ1-3, with TRBD1 matching over 7 bases. The CDR3 has 15 amino acids. Losses at the gene ends were 4 bases for V and 5 bases for J; bases not matched to a gene: 8. Germline V CDR1 and CDR2: SNHLY, FYNNEI. DNA for the CDR3: TGTGCCAGCAGTGTTGACAGGGTTTTTCGAAACACCATATATTTT. It is translated as CASSVDRVFRNTIYF. Full variable domain (missing parts from reference TRBV2 and TRBJ1-3): EPEVTQTPSHQVTQMGQEVILRCVPISNHLYFYWYRQILGQKVEFLVSFYNNEISEKSEIFDDQFSVERPDGSNFTLKIRSTKLEDSAMYFCASSVDRVFRNTIYFGEGSWLTVV.

The rearrangement links TRBV2 to TRBJ2-7, with TRBD2 matching over 7 bases. The trim removed 6 bases at V and 5 bases at J, leaving 4 bases unmatched. CDR1 and CDR2 (germline): SNHLY, FYNNEI. The CDR3 consists of 12 residues. In nucleotides, the CDR3 is TGTGCCAGCAGGGCGGGAGAAAACGAGCAGTACTTC. Its protein product is CASRAGENEQYF.

The rearrangement links TRBV10-3 to TRBJ2-1; D remains ambiguous. The CDR3 spans 13 residues. V lost 4 bases to trimming and J lost 3 bases, with 7 bases between them. Germline values: CDR1 ENHRY, CDR2 SYGVKD. The DNA for the CDR3 is TGTGCCATCAGTGGTAACAACTACAATGAGCAGTTCTTC. Translating it yields CAISGNNYNEQFF.

This clone was counted between two and nine times. J is TRBJ1-3 and V is TRBV30; D unresolved. Germline V gene sequence: CDR1 GTSNPN, CDR2 SVGIG (reference sequence). The CDR3 runs 15 residues. The V gene lost 2 bases and the J gene lost 4 bases, with 15 bases spanning the gap. CDR3 region: CAWSYPSGSGNTIYF. The DNA for the CDR3 is TGTGCCTGGAGTTACCCCTCGGGATCCGGAAACACCATATATTTT. Based on the CDR3 plus reference TRBV30 and TRBJ1-3, the full variable domain is SQTIHQWPATLVQPVGSPLSLECTVEGTSNPNLYWYRQAAGRGLQLLFYSVGIGQISSEVPQNLSASRPQDRQFILSSKKLLLSDSGFYLCAWSYPSGSGNTIYFGEGSWLTVV.

This rearrangement joins TRBV5-1 to TRBJ2-1; 7 bases line up with TRBD2. V shed 5 bases and J 7 bases; nucleotides not matched to a gene: 9. This CDR3 is built from 14 residues. Germline V gene data show CDR1 as SGHRS and CDR2 as YFSETQ. CDR3 bases: TGCGCCAGCAGGCCGGGGCTAGCGGAAAATGAGCAGTTCTTC. This sequence encodes CASRPGLAENEQFF.

This clone appeared a single time. The genes are TRBV3-1 (or the pseudogene TRBV3-2) and TRBJ1-1; perhaps TRBD1 as D (6 bases). CDR3 length: 12 amino acids. Germline CDR1 and CDR2: LGHDT and YNNKEL (reference sequence). V lost 3 bases, J lost 8 bases, and 10 bases lay in between. In nucleotides, the CDR3 is TGTGCCAGCAGCCAGATACAGGGAGAAGCTTTCTTT. It translates to CASSQIQGEAFF.

This chain uses TRBV5-1 with TRBJ1-2, with 8 positions matching TRBD1. V was clipped by 4 bases and J by 1 base; unmatched bases: 6. Germline V gene lookup returns CDR1 SGHRS and CDR2 YFSETQ. The CDR3 loop spans 15 amino acids. The CDR3 coding sequence is TGCGCCAGCAGCCAGACAGGGGACATTAACTATGGCTACACCTTC. It translates to CASSQTGDINYGYTF.

The V gene is TRBV27, the J gene TRBJ1-5; D ambiguous. Looked up from germline, CDR1 is MNHEY and CDR2 is SMNVEV (reference sequence). V was trimmed by 7 bases and J by 1 base, leaving 14 bases between them. The CDR3 extends over 15 amino acids. The CDR3 reads CASKRYSSSNQPQHF. The CDR3 DNA sequence: TGTGCCAGCAAGCGGTACAGCTCCAGCAATCAGCCCCAGCATTTT.

The chain recombines TRBV11-2 with TRBJ2-7; TRBD2 matches 10 bases. The CDR3 contains 15 residues. J was trimmed by 0 bases and V by 1 base; bases with no gene match: 0. Per germline, CDR1 SGHAT and CDR2 FQNNGV. CDR3 loop: CASSLASGSSYEQYF. CDR3 nucleotide sequence: TGTGCCAGCAGCTTAGCTAGCGGGAGCTCCTACGAGCAGTACTTC.

This chain uses TRBV19 with TRBJ2-1; 12 nucleotides align to TRBD2. J gave up 7 bases and V 5 bases, and 3 bases lay outside the gene matches. This CDR3 has 14 amino acids. Germline CDR1 LNHDA, CDR2 SQIVND (reference sequence). CDR3 sequence reads: CASSPGLAGNEQFF. Written as DNA, the CDR3 is TGTGCCAGTAGTCCAGGACTAGCGGGAAATGAGCAGTTCTTC.

The chain employs TRBV11-2 and TRBJ1-3; D might be TRBD1 (5 bases). Germline CDR1 and CDR2: SGHAT and FQNNGV. Trimming left V 1 base short and J 3 bases short, with 7 bases between. The CDR3 has 14 residues. The CDR3 is CASSLGGHGNTIYF. CDR3 DNA sequence: TGTGCCAGCAGCTTAGGGGGCCATGGAAACACCATATATTTT.

J is TRBJ2-1 and V is TRBV10-3, with a tentative D call TRBD2 (5 bases). The CDR3 runs to 15 residues. V was trimmed by 1 base and J by 0 bases, leaving 7 bases between them. Germline V CDR1 and CDR2: ENHRY, SYGVKD. This CDR3 is CAISEWESSYNEQFF. DNA for the CDR3: TGTGCCATCAGTGAGTGGGAGAGCTCCTACAATGAGCAGTTCTTC.

The V and J genes are TRBV12-3 or TRBV12-4 and TRBJ1-4; a possible D gene is TRBD1 (5 bases). This CDR3 spans 13 amino acids. Trimming pared 5 bases from V and 4 bases from J, leaving 8 bases between. DNA for the CDR3: TGTGCCAGCAGTGTCCAGGGTAATGAAAAACTGTTTTTT. It codes for CASSVQGNEKLFF.

This chain uses TRBV19 with TRBJ1-2; 7 bases line up with TRBD1. Germline loops: CDR1 LNHDA, CDR2 SQIVND (reference sequence). V lost 4 bases, J lost 8 bases, and 13 bases stayed unmatched. The CDR3 spans 15 residues. For the CDR3, the DNA is TGTGCCAGTAGTAACCTCCGGGACAGCCCTCGGGGCTACACCTTC. This gives the protein CASSNLRDSPRGYTF.

The rearrangement links TRBV7-8 to TRBJ1-1, with 10 nucleotides matching TRBD1. The germline V gene encodes CDR1 SGHVS and CDR2 FQNEAQ. CDR3 length equals 15 residues. V dropped 1 base and J dropped 3; count of bases not matched to a gene: 2. The CDR3: CASSLVGTGDTEAFF. The DNA of the CDR3 is TGTGCCAGCAGCTTAGTCGGGACAGGGGACACTGAAGCTTTCTTT.

The chain joins TRBV24-1 to TRBJ1-1; 8 bases line up with TRBD1. Trimming took 3 bases from V and 6 from J; bases not matched to a gene: 8. The length of the CDR3 is 15 residues. Germline V gene data show CDR1 as KGHDR and CDR2 as SFDVKD. CDR3 loop: CATSDRLTGDSEAFF. The CDR3 nucleotides are TGTGCCACCAGTGATCGATTGACAGGGGATTCTGAAGCTTTCTTT.

The rearrangement uses TRBV28 and TRBJ2-7; possible D gene TRBD1, 6 bases. V was trimmed by 5 bases and J by 6 bases, leaving 20 bases between them. This CDR3 has 15 amino acids. Germline CDR1 MDHEN, CDR2 SYDVKM. The DNA for the CDR3 is TGTGCCAGCAGTCCCCTCATCAACAGGGTAGTCGAGCAGTACTTC. This codes for CASSPLINRVVEQYF.

V usage is TRBV27 and J usage is TRBJ2-2; 12 bases line up with TRBD2. With 3 bases clipped from V and 3 bases from J, the junction kept 8 bases outside the gene matches. CDR1 and CDR2 (germline): MNHEY, SMNVEV (reference sequence). The length of the CDR3 is 18 residues. The CDR3 DNA reads as TGTGCCAGCAGTTTTCCCCCTAGACTAGCGGGAGACACCGGGGAGCTGTTTTTT. Translation gives CASSFPPRLAGDTGELFF.

The CDR3 here is CASSGGADQPQHF. CDR3 nucleotide sequence: TGTGCCAGCAGTGGCGGGGCGGATCAGCCCCAGCATTTT. This chain joins TRBV2 and TRBJ1-5; the D gene is possibly TRBD1 (5 bases). V was cut by 4 bases and J by 5 bases, with 9 bases left in between. Germline V CDR1 and CDR2: SNHLY, FYNNEI. This CDR3 spans 13 amino acids. The full variable domain, in which reference TRBV2 and TRBJ1-5 provide the parts outside the CDR3, is EPEVTQTPSHQVTQMGQEVILRCVPISNHLYFYWYRQILGQKVEFLVSFYNNEISEKSEIFDDQFSVERPDGSNFTLKIRSTKLEDSAMYFCASSGGADQPQHFGDGTRLSIL.